Below are 7 T cell receptor beta chains sequenced from a single sample in a study of shared clonotypes between healthy human individuals. Here immunoSEQ multiplex PCR was the method, and the copy in TCRdb shows in-frame clones only, minus some. Seen here are around 940,000 clones, 76% observed once, and the top ten hold approximately 1.5%. The sample taken for sequencing was memory CD4+ T cells sorted from blood. As for subset: CD45RA-negative fraction. Every receptor here comes from a young man in good health.

CDR3 sequence reads: CASSGQARLAGANEQFF. The CDR3 nucleotides are TGTGCCAGCAGCGGACAGGCCCGCCTAGCGGGAGCCAATGAGCAGTTCTTC. The chain links TRBV2 to TRBJ2-1; 10 nucleotides line up with TRBD2. CDR3 length: 17 amino acids. The junction had 14 bases not matched to a gene; V was cut back by 6 bases and J by 6 bases. The germline CDR1 and CDR2 sequences are SNHLY and FYNNEI.

The CDR3 DNA reads TGTGCCAGTAGTATAGACAGGGACGGCTACACCTTC. It yields the protein CASSIDRDGYTF. The rearrangement joins TRBV19 to TRBJ1-2, with D perhaps matching TRBD1 (5 bases). Germline CDR1 and CDR2: LNHDA and SQIVND (reference sequence). The V end lost 0 bases, the J end lost 8 bases, and 7 bases lay between the germline ends. This CDR3 contains 12 residues.

V usage is TRBV27 and J usage is TRBJ1-4; 9 positions agree with TRBD1. V shed 5 bases and J 4 bases; nucleotides not matched to a gene: 5. The CDR3 covers 15 residues. Germline V gene sequence: CDR1 MNHEY, CDR2 SMNVEV (reference sequence). The CDR3 loop is CASSKPGQGNEKLFF. CDR3 nucleotide sequence: TGTGCCAGCAGTAAACCGGGACAGGGTAATGAAAAACTGTTTTTT.

Here the CDR3 reads CASSEGQNRADYGYTF. The CDR3 DNA sequence: TGTGCCAGCAGTGAAGGCCAAAACAGGGCCGACTATGGCTACACCTTC. The chain couples TRBV6-1 to TRBJ1-2; tentatively, D is TRBD1 (6 bases). CDR1 and CDR2 (germline): MNHNS, SASEGT. The CDR3 sequence is 16 residues long. V was pared by 1 base and J by 3 bases, with 15 bases between.

V and J are TRBV10-3 and TRBJ2-4, with D hard to call. V was cut by 6 bases and J by 10 bases, with 13 bases left in between. This CDR3 region has 12 residues. Germline V CDR1 and CDR2: ENHRY, SYGVKD. The CDR3 reads CAIRTSKGIQYF. In nucleotides, the CDR3 is TGTGCCATCAGGACGTCTAAAGGGATTCAGTACTTC.

The rearrangement joins TRBV7-9 to TRBJ2-1, with 10 nucleotides matching TRBD1. This CDR3 has 19 residues. The V gene's germline CDR1 is SEHNR and CDR2 FQNEAQ (reference sequence). V lost 3 bases and J lost 6; bases outside the gene matches: 17. The CDR3 coding sequence is TGTGCCAGCAGCTTGGAAGTCTTGACAGGGGGCCGGTGGGGCAATGAGCAGTTCTTC. It codes for CASSLEVLTGGRWGNEQFF. Drawing the rest from reference TRBV7-9 and TRBJ2-1, the complete variable domain is DTGVSQNPRHKITKRGQNVTFRCDPISEHNRLYWYRQTLGQGPEFLTYFQNEAQLEKSRLLSDRFSAERPKGSFSTLEIQRTEQGDSAMYLCASSLEVLTGGRWGNEQFFGPGTRLTVL.

The J gene is TRBJ2-5, the V gene TRBV5-4; 8 nucleotides line up with TRBD2. After removal of 4 bases from V and 5 bases from J, the junction contained 16 bases not matched to a gene. Germline values: CDR1 SGHNT, CDR2 YYREEE (reference sequence). The CDR3 length is 17 residues. In DNA, the CDR3 is TGTGCCAGCAGCCCAGGACTGGCGGGGGGATTAAGGGAGACCCAGTACTTC. Its protein is CASSPGLAGGLRETQYF.